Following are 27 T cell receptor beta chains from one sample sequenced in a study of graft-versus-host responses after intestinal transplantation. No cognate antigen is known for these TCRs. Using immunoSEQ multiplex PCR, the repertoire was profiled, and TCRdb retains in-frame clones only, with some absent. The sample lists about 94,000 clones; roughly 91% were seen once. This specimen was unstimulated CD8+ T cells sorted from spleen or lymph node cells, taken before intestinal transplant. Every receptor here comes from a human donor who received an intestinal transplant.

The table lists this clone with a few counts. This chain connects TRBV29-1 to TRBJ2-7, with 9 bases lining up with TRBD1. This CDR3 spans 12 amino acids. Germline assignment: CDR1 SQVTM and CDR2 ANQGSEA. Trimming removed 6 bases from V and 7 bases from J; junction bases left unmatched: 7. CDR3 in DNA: TGCAGCGTCGAAACAGGGGGCGGGGAGCAGTACTTC. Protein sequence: CSVETGGGEQYF.

The CDR3 DNA reads TGTGCCATCAGTGAACTAGCGGGGGACAACACCGGGGAGCTGTTTTTT. Protein: CAISELAGDNTGELFF. This chain connects TRBV10-3 to TRBJ2-2; 11 nucleotides agree with TRBD2. The germline V gene encodes CDR1 ENHRY and CDR2 SYGVKD. The V and J ends lost 3 bases and 2 bases, in that order; junction bases with no gene match: 2. This CDR3 is 16 amino acids long.

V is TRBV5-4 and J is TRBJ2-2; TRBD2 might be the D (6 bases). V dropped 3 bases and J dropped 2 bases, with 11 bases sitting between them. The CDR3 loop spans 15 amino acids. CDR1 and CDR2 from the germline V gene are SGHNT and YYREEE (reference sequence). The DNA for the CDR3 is TGTGCCAGCAGCTCGGACTATCTAAACACCGGGGAGCTGTTTTTT. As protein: CASSSDYLNTGELFF.

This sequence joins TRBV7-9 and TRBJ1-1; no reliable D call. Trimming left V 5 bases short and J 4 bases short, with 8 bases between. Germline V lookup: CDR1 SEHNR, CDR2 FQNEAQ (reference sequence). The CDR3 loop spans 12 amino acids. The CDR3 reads CASSPRSTEAFF. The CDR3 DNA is TGTGCCAGCAGCCCCCGGAGCACTGAAGCTTTCTTT.

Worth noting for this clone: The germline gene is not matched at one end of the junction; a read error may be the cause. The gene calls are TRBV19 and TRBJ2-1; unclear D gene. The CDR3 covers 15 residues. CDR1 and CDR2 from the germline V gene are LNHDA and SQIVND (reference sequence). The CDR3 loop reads CASGIQRNSYNEQFF. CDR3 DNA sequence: TGTGCCAGTGGTATTCAGAGGAACTCCTACAATGAGCAGTTCTTC.

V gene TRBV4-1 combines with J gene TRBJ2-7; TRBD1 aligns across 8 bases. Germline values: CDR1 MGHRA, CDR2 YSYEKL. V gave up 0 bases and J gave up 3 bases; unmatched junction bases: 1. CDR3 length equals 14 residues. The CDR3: CASSQEGQGYEQYF. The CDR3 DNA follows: TGCGCCAGCAGCCAAGAAGGACAGGGCTACGAGCAGTACTTC.

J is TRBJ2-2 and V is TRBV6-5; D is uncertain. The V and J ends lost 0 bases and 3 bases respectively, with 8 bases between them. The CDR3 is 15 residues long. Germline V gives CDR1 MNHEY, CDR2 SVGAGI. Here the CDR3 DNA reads TGTGCCAGCAGTTACTCGCCTCGGTACACCGGGGAGCTGTTTTTT. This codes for CASSYSPRYTGELFF.

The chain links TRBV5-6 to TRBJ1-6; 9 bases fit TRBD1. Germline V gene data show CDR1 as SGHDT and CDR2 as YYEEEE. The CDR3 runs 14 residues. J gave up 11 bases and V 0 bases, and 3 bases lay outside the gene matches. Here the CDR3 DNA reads TGTGCCAGCAGCTTGGGGACAGGGGTGGCACCCCTCCACTTT. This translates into CASSLGTGVAPLHF.

The CDR3 sequence: CASSLGENNSPLHF. The CDR3 nucleotides are TGTGCCAGCAGCTTAGGGGAGAATAATTCACCCCTCCACTTT. V gene TRBV7-6 combines with J gene TRBJ1-6; D not resolved. Germline assignment: CDR1 SGHVS and CDR2 FNYEAQ. The CDR3 has 14 amino acids. Trimming left V 1 base short and J 5 bases short, with 6 bases between.

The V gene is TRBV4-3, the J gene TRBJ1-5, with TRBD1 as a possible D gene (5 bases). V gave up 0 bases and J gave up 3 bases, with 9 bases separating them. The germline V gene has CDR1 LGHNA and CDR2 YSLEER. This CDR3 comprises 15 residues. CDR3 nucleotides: TGCGCCAGCAGCCAAGATAAGGGGAACAATCAGCCCCAGCATTTT. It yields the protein CASSQDKGNNQPQHF.

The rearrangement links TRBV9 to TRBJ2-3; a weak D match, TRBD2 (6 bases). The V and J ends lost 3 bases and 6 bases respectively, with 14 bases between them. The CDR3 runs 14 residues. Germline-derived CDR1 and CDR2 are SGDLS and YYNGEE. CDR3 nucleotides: TGTGCCAGCAGCGCCCGGGAGAAGCTCGATACGCAGTATTTT. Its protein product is CASSAREKLDTQYF.

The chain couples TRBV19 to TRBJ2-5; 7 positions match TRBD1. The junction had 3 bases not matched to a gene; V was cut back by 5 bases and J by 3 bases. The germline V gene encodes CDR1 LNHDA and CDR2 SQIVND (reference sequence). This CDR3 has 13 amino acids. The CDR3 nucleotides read TGTGCCAGTAGTCCACAGGGGAAAGAGACCCAGTACTTC. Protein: CASSPQGKETQYF.

CDR3 DNA: TGTGCCAGCAGTTTAAGTAGAGAGGGGGCGAAGGGTTCACCCCTCCACTTT. It codes for CASSLSREGAKGSPLHF. The chain employs TRBV27 and TRBJ1-6; 7 positions agree with TRBD1. The V segment lost 2 bases and the J segment 9 bases; nucleotides outside the gene matches: 13. The germline gives CDR1 MNHEY, CDR2 SMNVEV (reference sequence). The CDR3 is 17 amino acids.

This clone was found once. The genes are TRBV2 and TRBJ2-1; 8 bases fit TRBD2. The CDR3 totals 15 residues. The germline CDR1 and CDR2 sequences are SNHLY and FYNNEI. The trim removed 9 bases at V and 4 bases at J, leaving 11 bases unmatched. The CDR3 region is CARTHTRGDYNEQFF. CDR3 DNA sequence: TGTGCCAGAACCCACACGCGGGGGGATTACAATGAGCAGTTCTTC. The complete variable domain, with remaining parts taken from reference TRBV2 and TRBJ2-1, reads EPEVTQTPSHQVTQMGQEVILRCVPISNHLYFYWYRQILGQKVEFLVSFYNNEISEKSEIFDDQFSVERPDGSNFTLKIRSTKLEDSAMYFCARTHTRGDYNEQFFGPGTRLTVL.

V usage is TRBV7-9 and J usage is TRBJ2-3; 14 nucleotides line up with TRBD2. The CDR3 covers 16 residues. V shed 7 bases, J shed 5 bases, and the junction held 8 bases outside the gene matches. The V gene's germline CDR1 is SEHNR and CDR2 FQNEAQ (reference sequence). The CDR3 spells CASNFGLAGGQDTQYF. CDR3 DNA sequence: TGTGCCAGCAACTTTGGACTAGCGGGAGGACAAGATACGCAGTATTTT.

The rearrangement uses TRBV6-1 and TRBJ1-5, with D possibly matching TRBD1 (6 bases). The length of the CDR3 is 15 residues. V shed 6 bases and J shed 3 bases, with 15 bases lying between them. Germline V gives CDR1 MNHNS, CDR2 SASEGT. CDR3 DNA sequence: TGTGCCAGCAGCTTAAACACAGGGTTCAATCAGCCCCAGCATTTT. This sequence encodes CASSLNTGFNQPQHF.

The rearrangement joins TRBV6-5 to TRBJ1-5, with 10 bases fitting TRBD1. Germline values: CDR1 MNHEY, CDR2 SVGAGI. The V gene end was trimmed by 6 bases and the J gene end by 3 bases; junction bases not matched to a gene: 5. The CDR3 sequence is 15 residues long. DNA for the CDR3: TGTGCCAGCAGACGAGGGACAGGGGACAATCAGCCCCAGCATTTT. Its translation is CASRRGTGDNQPQHF.

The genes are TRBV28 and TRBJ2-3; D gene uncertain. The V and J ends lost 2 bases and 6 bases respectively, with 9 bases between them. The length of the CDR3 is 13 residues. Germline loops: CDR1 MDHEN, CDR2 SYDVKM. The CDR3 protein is CASSLSGRDTQYF. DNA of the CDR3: TGTGCCAGCAGTTTAAGTGGTCGGGATACGCAGTATTTT.

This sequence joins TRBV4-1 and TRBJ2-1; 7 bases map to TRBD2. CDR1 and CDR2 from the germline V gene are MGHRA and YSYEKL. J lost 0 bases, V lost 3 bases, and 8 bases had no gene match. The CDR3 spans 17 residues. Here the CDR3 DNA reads TGCGCCAGCAGCCAGACCCTAGCGGAAAGCTCCTACAATGAGCAGTTCTTC. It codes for CASSQTLAESSYNEQFF.

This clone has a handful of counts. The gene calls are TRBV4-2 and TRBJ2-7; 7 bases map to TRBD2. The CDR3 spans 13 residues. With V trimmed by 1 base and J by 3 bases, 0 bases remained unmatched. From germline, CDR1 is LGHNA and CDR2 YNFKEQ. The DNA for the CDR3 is TGTGCCAGCAGCCAAGGGACTAGCTACGAGCAGTACTTC. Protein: CASSQGTSYEQYF.

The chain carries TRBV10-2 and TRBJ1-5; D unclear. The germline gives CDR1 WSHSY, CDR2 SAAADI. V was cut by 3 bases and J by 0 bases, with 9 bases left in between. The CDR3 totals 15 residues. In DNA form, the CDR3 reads TGCGCCAGCAGTGAAGACGGGTATAGCAATCAGCCCCAGCATTTT. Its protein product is CASSEDGYSNQPQHF.

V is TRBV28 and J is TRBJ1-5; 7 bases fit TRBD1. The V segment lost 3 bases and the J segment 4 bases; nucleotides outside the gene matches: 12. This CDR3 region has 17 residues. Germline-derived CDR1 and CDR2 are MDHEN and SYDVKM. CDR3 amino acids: CASSFKRGGLSNQPQHF. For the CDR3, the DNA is TGTGCCAGCAGTTTCAAGCGAGGGGGCCTATCAAATCAGCCCCAGCATTTT.

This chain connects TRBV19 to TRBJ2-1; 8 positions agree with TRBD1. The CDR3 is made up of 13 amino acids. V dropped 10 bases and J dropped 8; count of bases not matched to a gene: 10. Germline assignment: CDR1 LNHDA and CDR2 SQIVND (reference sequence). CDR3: CAIRGRGLDEQFF. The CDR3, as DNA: TGTGCCATCAGGGGCAGGGGGCTCGATGAGCAGTTCTTC.

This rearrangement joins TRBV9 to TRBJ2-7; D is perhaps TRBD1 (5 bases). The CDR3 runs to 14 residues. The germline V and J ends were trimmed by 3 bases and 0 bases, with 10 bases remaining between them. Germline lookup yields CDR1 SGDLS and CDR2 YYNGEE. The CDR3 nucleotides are TGTGCCAGCAGCGCAGGGCCGTTCTCCTACGAGCAGTACTTC. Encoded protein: CASSAGPFSYEQYF.

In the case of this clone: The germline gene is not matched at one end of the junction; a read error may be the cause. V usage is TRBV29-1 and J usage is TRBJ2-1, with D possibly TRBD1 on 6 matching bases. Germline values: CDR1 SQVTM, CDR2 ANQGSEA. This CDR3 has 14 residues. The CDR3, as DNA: TGCAGCGTCGAAGCGGACAGCTCCTACAATGAGCAGTTCTTC. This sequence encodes CSVEADSSYNEQFF.

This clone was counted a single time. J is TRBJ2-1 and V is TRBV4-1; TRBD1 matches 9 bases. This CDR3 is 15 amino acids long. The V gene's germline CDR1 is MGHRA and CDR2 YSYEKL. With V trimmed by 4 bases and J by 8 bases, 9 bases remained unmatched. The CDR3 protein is CASSPDRGIIDEQFF. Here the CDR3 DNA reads TGCGCCAGCAGCCCAGACAGGGGGATTATCGATGAGCAGTTCTTC.

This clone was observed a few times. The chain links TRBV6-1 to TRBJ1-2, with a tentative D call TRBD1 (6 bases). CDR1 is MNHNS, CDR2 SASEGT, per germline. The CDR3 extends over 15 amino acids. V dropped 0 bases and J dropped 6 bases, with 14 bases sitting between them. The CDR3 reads CASSEAWWAGDGYTF. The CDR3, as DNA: TGTGCCAGCAGTGAAGCTTGGTGGGCAGGGGATGGCTACACCTTC.